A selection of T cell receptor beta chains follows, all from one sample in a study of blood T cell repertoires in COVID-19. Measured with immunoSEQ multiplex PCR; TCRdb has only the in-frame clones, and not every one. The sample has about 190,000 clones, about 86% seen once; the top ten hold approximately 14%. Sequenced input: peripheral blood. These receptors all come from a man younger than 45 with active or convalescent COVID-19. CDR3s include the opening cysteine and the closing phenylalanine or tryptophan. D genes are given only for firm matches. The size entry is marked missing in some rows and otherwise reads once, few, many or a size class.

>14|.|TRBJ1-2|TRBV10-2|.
CASSDRGEGYGYTF
TGCGCCAGCAGTGATCGGGGGGAAGGCTATGGCTACACCTTC
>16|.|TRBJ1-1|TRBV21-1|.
CASSKGFDRGNTEAFF
TGTGCCAGCAGCAAGGGTTTCGACAGGGGGAACACTGAAGCTTTCTTT
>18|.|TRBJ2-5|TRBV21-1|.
CASSKVPKRGQSKETQYF
TGTGCCAGCAGCAAAGTTCCGAAGAGGGGACAGTCTAAAGAGACCCAGTACTTC
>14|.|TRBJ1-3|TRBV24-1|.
CATSDGGPTNTIYF
TGTGCCACCAGTGATGGAGGGCCCACAAACACCATATATTTT
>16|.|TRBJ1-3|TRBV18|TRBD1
CASSSGQASSGNTIYF
TGTGCCAGCTCATCGGGACAGGCGAGCTCTGGAAACACCATATATTTT
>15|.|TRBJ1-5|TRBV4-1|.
CASSQVQGRNQPQHF
TGCGCCAGCAGCCAAGTACAGGGCCGCAATCAGCCCCAGCATTTT
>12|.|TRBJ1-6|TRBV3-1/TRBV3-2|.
CASSPGGSPLHF
TGTGCCAGCAGCCCGGGGGGTTCACCCCTCCACTTT
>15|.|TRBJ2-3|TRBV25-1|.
CASSESGTRTDTQYF
TGTGCCAGCAGTGAATCCGGGACACGCACAGATACGCAGTATTTT
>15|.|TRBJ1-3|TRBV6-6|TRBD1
CASSGRDSSGNTIYF
TGTGCCAGCAGTGGACGGGACAGCTCTGGAAACACCATATATTTT
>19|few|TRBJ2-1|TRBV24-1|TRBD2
CATSDPSDHGTSGRVEQFF
TGTGCCACCAGTGACCCCTCTGATCACGGGACTAGCGGGAGGGTTGAGCAGTTCTTC
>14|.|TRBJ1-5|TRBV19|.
CASSIASTDQPQHF
TGTGCCAGTAGTATAGCCTCTACGGATCAGCCCCAGCATTTT
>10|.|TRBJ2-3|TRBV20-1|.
CSAAKDTQYF
TGCAGTGCTGCGAAAGATACGCAGTATTTT
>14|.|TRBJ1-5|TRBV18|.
CASSATGSNQPQHF
TGTGCCAGCTCAGCCACAGGGAGCAATCAGCCCCAGCATTTT
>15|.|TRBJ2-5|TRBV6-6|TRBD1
CASSPTTGVEETQYF
TGTGCCAGCAGCCCCACGACAGGGGTCGAGGAGACCCAGTACTTC
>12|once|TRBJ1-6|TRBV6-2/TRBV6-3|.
CASSLYSGPLHF
TGTGCCAGCAGCCTTTACAGCGGGCCCCTCCACTTT